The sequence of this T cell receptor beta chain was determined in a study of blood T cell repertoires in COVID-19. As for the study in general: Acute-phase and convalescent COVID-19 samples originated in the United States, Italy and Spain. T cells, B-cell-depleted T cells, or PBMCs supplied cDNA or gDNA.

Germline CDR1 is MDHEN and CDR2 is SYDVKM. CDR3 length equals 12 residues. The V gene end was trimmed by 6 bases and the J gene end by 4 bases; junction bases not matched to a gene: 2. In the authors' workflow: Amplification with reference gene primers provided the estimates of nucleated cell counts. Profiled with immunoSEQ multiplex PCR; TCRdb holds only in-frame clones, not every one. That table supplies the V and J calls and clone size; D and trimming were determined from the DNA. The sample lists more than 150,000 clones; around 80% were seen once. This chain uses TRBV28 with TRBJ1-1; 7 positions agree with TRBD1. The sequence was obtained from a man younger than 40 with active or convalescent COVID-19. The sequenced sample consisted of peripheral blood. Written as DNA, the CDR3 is TGTGCCAGCAGATACAGGGGCACTGAAGCTTTCTTT. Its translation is CASRYRGTEAFF.